This TCR beta chain was sequenced during a study of T cells in Graves' hyperthyroidism and ophthalmopathy. Study-level background: The authors collected peripheral blood at initial diagnosis, before any treatment.

Regarding the study as a whole: Ophthalmopathy, as predicted by the model, came a median roughly 6.3 months after the prediction. Blood also held most thyroid clonotypes expanded beyond 0.001.

On this clonotype: No antigen is known for it.

Template material for amplifying TCR beta CDR3 regions consisted of RNA transcripts. TCR CDR3 regions were first amplified by RT-PCR with HTBI primers. TCRdb fed the multiplex PCR reads into MiXCR, producing one record per CDR3 protein. The sample includes 550,000 to 800,000 distinct CDR3 sequences, approximately 15% of them seen just once. The V end lost 1 base, the J end lost 0 bases, and 7 bases lay between the germline ends. Germline V CDR1 and CDR2: LGHDT, YNNKEL (reference sequence). The CDR3 has 15 residues. Graves' hyperthyroidism was deemed stable given no ophthalmopathy progression within 18 months.

The sample was blood. The receptor's source is a man between 50 and 59 years old with Graves' hyperthyroidism. The V gene is TRBV3-1, the J gene TRBJ1-3; D gene ambiguous. The CDR3 here is CASSQVRLSGNTIYF. As DNA, the CDR3 is TGTGCCAGCAGCCAAGTCCGGCTCTCTGGAAACACCATATATTTT. Drawing the rest from reference TRBV3-1 and TRBJ1-3, the complete variable domain is DTAVSQTPKYLVTQMGNDKSIKCEQNLGHDTMYWYKQDSKKFLKIMFSYNNKELIINETVPNRFSPKSPDKAHLNLHINSLELGDSAVYFCASSQVRLSGNTIYFGEGSWLTVV.